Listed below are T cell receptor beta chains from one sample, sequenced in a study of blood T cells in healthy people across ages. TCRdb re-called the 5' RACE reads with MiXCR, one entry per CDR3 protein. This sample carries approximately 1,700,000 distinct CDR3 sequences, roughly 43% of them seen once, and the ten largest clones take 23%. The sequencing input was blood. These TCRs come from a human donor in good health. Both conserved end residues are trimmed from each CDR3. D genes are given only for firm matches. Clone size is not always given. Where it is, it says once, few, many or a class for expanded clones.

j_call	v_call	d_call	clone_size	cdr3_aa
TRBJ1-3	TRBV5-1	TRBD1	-	ASSSGQGASNTIY
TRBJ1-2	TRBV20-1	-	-	SGSTLVDYGYT
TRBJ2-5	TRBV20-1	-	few	SASRVAAETQY
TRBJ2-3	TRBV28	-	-	ASSLQQGVTDTQY
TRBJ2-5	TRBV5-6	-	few	ASSLPGVVETQY
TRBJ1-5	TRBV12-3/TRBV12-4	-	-	ASSAGWSSNQPQH
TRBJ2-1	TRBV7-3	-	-	ASSLFPTREGADNKQF
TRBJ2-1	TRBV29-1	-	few	SVEDPTRSGNEQF
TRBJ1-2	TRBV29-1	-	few	SVEFGLNYGYT
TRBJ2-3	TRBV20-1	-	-	SASGVQLSATDTQY
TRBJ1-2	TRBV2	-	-	ARRGALYGYT
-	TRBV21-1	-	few	ASSALKGSEQY
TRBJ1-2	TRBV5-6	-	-	ANSLEETELHYGYT
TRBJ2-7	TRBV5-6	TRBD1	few	ASSYIAGTGSYEQY
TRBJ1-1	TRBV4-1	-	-	ASSPRGDRFGLNTEAF
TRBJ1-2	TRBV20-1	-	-	SARDRRNGDYGYT
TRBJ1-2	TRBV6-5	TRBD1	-	ASSPVQGSYGYT
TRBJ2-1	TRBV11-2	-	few	ASSAWGANEQF
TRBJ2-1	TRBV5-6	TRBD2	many	ASSLELAGVNEQF
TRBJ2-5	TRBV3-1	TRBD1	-	ASSRALGQGAQY
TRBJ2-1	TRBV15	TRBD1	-	ATSTTSSETGGNEQF
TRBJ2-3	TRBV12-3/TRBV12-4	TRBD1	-	ASSQFPGQGTDTQY
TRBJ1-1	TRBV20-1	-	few	SARGTGANTEAF
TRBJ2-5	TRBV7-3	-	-	ASSRLGARGETQY
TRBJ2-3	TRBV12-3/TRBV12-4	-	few	ASSPAPPGTRDTQY
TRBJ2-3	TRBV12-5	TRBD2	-	ASGFHLAGGRTDTQY
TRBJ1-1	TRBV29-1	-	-	SVFMVLNTEAF
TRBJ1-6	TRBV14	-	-	ASSPTPWALH
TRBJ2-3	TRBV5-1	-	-	ASSLGGMEDTQY
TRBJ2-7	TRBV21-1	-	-	ASSKGFERDEQY
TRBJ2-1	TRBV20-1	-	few	SARSGRVDNEQF
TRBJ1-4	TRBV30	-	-	AWSAHSGWSLLATNEKLF
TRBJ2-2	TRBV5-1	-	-	ASSFNRAPNTGELF
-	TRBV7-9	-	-	ASSSRGIEQY
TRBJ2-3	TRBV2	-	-	ASSEIHPADTQY
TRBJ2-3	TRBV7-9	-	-	ASSPPLQSYMDTQY
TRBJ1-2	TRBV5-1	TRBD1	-	ASSPETGDYGYT
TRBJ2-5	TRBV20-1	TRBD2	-	SARGLAGGIRSETQY
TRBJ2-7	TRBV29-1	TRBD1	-	SGRDRGDSYEQY
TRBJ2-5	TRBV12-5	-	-	ASGLGPRGREETQY
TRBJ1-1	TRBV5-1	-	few	ASSYPRTEGSLNTEAF
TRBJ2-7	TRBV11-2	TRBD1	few	ASSLVTGMFYEQY
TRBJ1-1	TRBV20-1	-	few	SASKNTEAF
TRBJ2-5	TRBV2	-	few	ATKRRLGQETQY
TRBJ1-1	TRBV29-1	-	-	SVELLLKGMNTEAF